Presented here are 30 T cell receptor beta chains from one specimen sequenced in a study of CD8+CD57+ T cells in acquired aplastic anemia. CDR3 and TCR beta VDJ profiling relied on a genomic DNA template. TCRdb redid the calling of the reads with MiXCR, one entry per CDR3 protein. The sample carries roughly 80,000 distinct CDR3 sequences, just over 70% recorded once. An expansion of CD8+CD57+ cells by flow cytometry had been shown in patients chosen for sequencing. Sequenced: sorted CD4+, CD8+, or CD8+CD57+ T cells (not recorded which) from PBMCs. The receptors here all came from a human donor with aplastic anemia.

The CDR3 here is CATRGSDRDTQYF. The CDR3 DNA sequence: TGTGCCACCAGAGGGTCAGACCGAGATACGCAGTATTTT. This sequence joins TRBV24-1 and TRBJ2-3, with no clear D. V lost 7 bases to trimming and J lost 5 bases, with 12 bases between them. From germline, CDR1 is KGHDR and CDR2 SFDVKD. This CDR3 spans 13 amino acids.

This clonotype was recorded a few times. The chain couples TRBV5-1 to TRBJ1-2; D gene ambiguous. CDR3 size: 13 residues. Germline V gene data show CDR1 as SGHRS and CDR2 as YFSETQ. V lost 1 base to trimming and J lost 5 bases, with 9 bases between them. The CDR3 DNA follows: TGCGCCAGCAGCTTGAACGGGCGTTATGGCTACACCTTC. Amino acids: CASSLNGRYGYTF.

This chain joins TRBV6-1 and TRBJ1-5; D is perhaps TRBD1 (6 bases). Germline CDR1 MNHNS, CDR2 SASEGT. This CDR3 contains 14 residues. V lost 6 bases and J 7 bases, leaving 16 bases between the germline ends. The CDR3 here is CASSRVQGNQPQHF. The CDR3 coding sequence is TGTGCCAGCAGCCGGGTCCAGGGGAACCAGCCCCAGCATTTT.

This clonotype was seen just once. The chain employs TRBV19 and TRBJ2-5; 7 positions match TRBD1. In germline, CDR1 is LNHDA, CDR2 SQIVND (reference sequence). With 3 bases clipped from V and 7 bases from J, the junction kept 5 bases outside the gene matches. The CDR3 spans 13 residues. This chain's CDR3 is CASSMDRTTTQYF. The CDR3 DNA is TGTGCCAGTAGTATGGACAGGACAACGACCCAGTACTTC.

The chain recombines TRBV9 with TRBJ2-5; 14 bases are a match to TRBD2. This CDR3 is built from 18 residues. Looked up from germline, CDR1 is SGDLS and CDR2 is YYNGEE. V shed 0 bases and J 0 bases; nucleotides not matched to a gene: 4. As DNA, the CDR3 is TGTGCCAGCAGCGTAGGACTAGCGGGGGGGCTGTACCAAGAGACCCAGTACTTC. Translation: CASSVGLAGGLYQETQYF. The entire variable domain, with the rest obtained from reference TRBV9 and TRBJ2-5, is as follows: DSGVTQTPKHLITATGQRVTLRCSPRSGDLSVYWYQQSLDQGLQFLIQYYNGEERAKGNILERFSAQQFPDLHSELNLSSLELGDSALYFCASSVGLAGGLYQETQYFGPGTRLLVL.

As concerns this clonotype: The junction departs from the called germline gene at one end, perhaps through a read error. The chain carries TRBV25-1 and TRBJ2-1; 10 bases match TRBD2. Per germline, CDR1 MGHDK and CDR2 SYGVNS. The CDR3 extends over 15 amino acids. The CDR3 is CASSEGSGRIHEQFF. DNA for the CDR3: TGCGCCAGCAGTGAAGGTAGCGGGAGGATCCATGAGCAGTTCTTC.

This clonotype was picked up many times. The genes are TRBV19 and TRBJ1-6; possibly TRBD1 for D (6 bases). V was pared by 5 bases and J by 8 bases, with 10 bases between. This CDR3 region has 13 residues. Germline CDR1 is LNHDA and CDR2 is SQIVND (reference sequence). The CDR3 sequence is CASSQGRHSPLHF. The DNA for the CDR3 is TGTGCCAGTAGTCAGGGGAGACATTCACCCCTCCACTTT.

The chain recombines TRBV20-1 with TRBJ2-3; D may be TRBD1 (5 bases). Germline V CDR1 and CDR2: DFQATT, SNEGSKA (reference sequence). Trimming pared 5 bases from V and 6 bases from J, leaving 9 bases between. The CDR3 length is 11 residues. CDR3 region: CSAEKGDTQYF. In DNA form, the CDR3 reads TGCAGTGCTGAGAAGGGGGATACGCAGTATTTT.

The rearrangement links TRBV7-9 to TRBJ1-1; D gene uncertain. V gave up 4 bases and J gave up 4 bases, with 10 bases separating them. This CDR3 comprises 13 residues. From germline, CDR1 is SEHNR and CDR2 FQNEAQ (reference sequence). This chain's CDR3 is CASSYGDGTEAFF. DNA of the CDR3: TGTGCCAGCAGCTACGGAGACGGCACTGAAGCTTTCTTT.

This clonotype was seen once. The chain is built from TRBV12-3 or TRBV12-4 and TRBJ2-1; TRBD2 is a possible D gene (5 bases). The CDR3 extends over 14 amino acids. Trimming stripped 1 base from V and 3 bases from J, with 7 bases between. CDR3 in amino acids: CASSLGTYYNEQFF. The CDR3 DNA reads TGTGCCAGCAGTTTAGGGACTTACTACAATGAGCAGTTCTTC.

This chain links TRBV5-8 with TRBJ2-7; 7 positions agree with TRBD1. With V trimmed by 0 bases and J by 3 bases, 3 bases remained unmatched. There are 14 residues in the CDR3. Germline V CDR1 and CDR2: SGHTS, YDEGEE. The CDR3 DNA sequence: TGTGCCAGCAGCTTGGGGGGACAGCACTACGAGCAGTACTTC. Amino acids: CASSLGGQHYEQYF.

The chain has TRBV9 and TRBJ1-1; the D gene is possibly TRBD1 (6 bases). CDR3 length: 15 amino acids. V dropped 4 bases and J dropped 5 bases, with 18 bases sitting between them. CDR1 SGDLS and CDR2 YYNGEE come from the germline V gene. The CDR3 DNA is TGTGCCAGCAGCTCTAGCGGCAGGGGCTGGACTGAAGCTTTCTTT. Its translation is CASSSSGRGWTEAFF. Based on the CDR3 plus reference TRBV9 and TRBJ1-1, the full variable domain is DSGVTQTPKHLITATGQRVTLRCSPRSGDLSVYWYQQSLDQGLQFLIQYYNGEERAKGNILERFSAQQFPDLHSELNLSSLELGDSALYFCASSSSGRGWTEAFFGQGTRLTVV.

The V gene is TRBV5-6, the J gene TRBJ2-7; 7 bases align to TRBD1. The germline V gene has CDR1 SGHDT and CDR2 YYEEEE. The CDR3 is 17 amino acids. Losses at the gene ends were 1 base for V and 4 bases for J; bases not matched to a gene: 14. CDR3 protein: CASSLRSGTVVLYEQYF. In nucleotides, the CDR3 is TGTGCCAGCAGCTTGAGATCAGGGACAGTCGTTCTGTACGAGCAGTACTTC.

This clonotype is judged medium-sized. V and J are TRBV20-1 and TRBJ1-1; D unclear. The CDR3 has 12 amino acids. The germline V gene has CDR1 DFQATT and CDR2 SNEGSKA (reference sequence). Trimming cost V 1 base and J 3 bases, with 6 bases left between them. The CDR3 sequence is CSARVGDTEAFF. As DNA, the CDR3 is TGCAGTGCTAGAGTGGGTGACACTGAAGCTTTCTTT.

In the case of this clonotype: The junction departs from germline at one end; a sequencing error may be responsible. This chain connects TRBV11-2 to TRBJ2-1; TRBD1 matches 9 bases. The CDR3 has 15 residues. In germline, CDR1 is SGHAT, CDR2 FQNNGV. CDR3 sequence (DNA): TGTGCCAGCAGCTCCGGGACAGGGACAATCGATGAGCATTTCTTC. Translating it yields CASSSGTGTIDEHFF. Filled out from reference TRBV11-2 and TRBJ2-1, the complete variable domain reads EAGVAQSPRYKIIEKRQSVAFWCNPISGHATLYWYQQILGQGPKLLIQFQNNGVVDDSQLPKDRFSAERLKGVDSTLKIQPAKLEDSAVYLCASSSGTGTIDEHFFGPGTRLTVL.

This clonotype was seen many times. The chain links TRBV24-1 to TRBJ1-2; D gene uncertain. The V gene lost 9 bases and the J gene lost 5 bases, with 9 bases spanning the gap. CDR1 is KGHDR, CDR2 SFDVKD, per germline. There are 11 residues in the CDR3. In nucleotides, the CDR3 is TGTGCCACCGGGGATACATATGGCTACACCTTC. This codes for CATGDTYGYTF.

The rearrangement links TRBV5-1 to TRBJ1-5; D is uncertain. Germline V gene sequence: CDR1 SGHRS, CDR2 YFSETQ. The CDR3 has 16 residues. V dropped 0 bases and J dropped 0 bases, with 10 bases sitting between them. This chain's CDR3 is CASSLAPEHSNQPQHF. In DNA form, the CDR3 reads TGCGCCAGCAGCTTGGCACCAGAACATAGCAATCAGCCCCAGCATTTT.

The chain joins TRBV2 to TRBJ1-5; 10 bases match TRBD1. The ends lost 7 bases at V and 2 bases at J; junction bases unmatched: 5. Germline CDR1 SNHLY, CDR2 FYNNEI. CDR3 length equals 15 residues. DNA of the CDR3: TGTGCCAGCAACCCGACAGGGGGCGGCAATCAGCCCCAGCATTTT. This translates into CASNPTGGGNQPQHF.

The chain employs TRBV7-2 and TRBJ1-2, with 9 bases aligning to TRBD1. This CDR3 has 14 residues. V lost 4 bases to trimming and J lost 2 bases; unmatched junction nucleotides: 2. From germline, CDR1 is SGHTA and CDR2 FQGNSA. The CDR3 DNA is TGTGCCAGCAGCTCACAGGGGGCGAACTATGGCTACACCTTC. Amino acids: CASSSQGANYGYTF.

This chain uses TRBV10-3 with TRBJ1-2; D may be TRBD1 (6 bases). The V end lost 9 bases, the J end lost 5 bases, and 13 bases lay between the germline ends. CDR1 is ENHRY, CDR2 SYGVKD, per germline. This CDR3 is built from 12 residues. As DNA, the CDR3 is TGTGCCATTATGGACAGTTCTTATGGCTACACCTTC. Its translation: CAIMDSSYGYTF.

This clonotype has only a few counts. The J gene is TRBJ2-7, the V gene TRBV2, with 9 positions matching TRBD2. CDR1 is SNHLY and CDR2 is FYNNEI in the germline V gene. J lost 3 bases, V lost 9 bases, and 3 bases had no gene match. The CDR3 sequence is 12 residues long. In DNA, the CDR3 is TGTGCCAGTCGACTAGCGGACTACGAGCAGTACTTC. Translated: CASRLADYEQYF.

The rearrangement uses TRBV24-1 and TRBJ1-2; 8 nucleotides align to TRBD1. Trimming removed 4 bases from V and 6 bases from J; junction bases left unmatched: 9. Per germline, CDR1 KGHDR and CDR2 SFDVKD. CDR3 length: 15 amino acids. The CDR3 DNA reads TGTGCCACCAGTGAAGCAGGGGGCGAACTTAATGGCTACACCTTC. It translates to CATSEAGGELNGYTF.

This clonotype was counted only a few times. The V gene is TRBV5-6, the J gene TRBJ2-7, with a tentative D call TRBD1 (7 bases). Trimming removed 0 bases from V and 3 bases from J, with 16 bases in between. This CDR3 is 16 amino acids long. The germline gives CDR1 SGHDT, CDR2 YYEEEE. CDR3 protein: CASSLAIWQGGYEQYF. The CDR3 coding sequence is TGTGCCAGCAGCTTGGCGATCTGGCAGGGGGGCTACGAGCAGTACTTC. The whole variable domain, filled in from reference TRBV5-6 and TRBJ2-7, reads DAGVTQSPTHLIKTRGQQVTLRCSPKSGHDTVSWYQQALGQGPQFIFQYYEEEERQRGNFPDRFSGHQFPNYSSELNVNALLLGDSALYLCASSLAIWQGGYEQYFGPGTRLTVT.

V is TRBV9 and J is TRBJ2-1; D remains ambiguous. There are 17 residues in the CDR3. V was clipped by 3 bases and J by 4 bases, with 20 bases between them. The germline V gene has CDR1 SGDLS and CDR2 YYNGEE. In nucleotides, the CDR3 is TGTGCCAGCAGCGGTTCTCCCGTCACGACCCTATACAATGAGCAGTTCTTC. Translating it yields CASSGSPVTTLYNEQFF.

CDR3 coding DNA: TGCAGCGTAGGGGGGGAGGCGAGTATTCGTGGCTACACCTTC. Translating gives CSVGGEASIRGYTF. The chain couples TRBV29-1 to TRBJ1-2, with D possibly TRBD1 on 6 matching bases. Deletions cut 6 bases from V and 7 bases from J, with 21 bases between. The CDR3 is made up of 14 amino acids. Per germline, CDR1 SQVTM and CDR2 ANQGSEA.

This clonotype was seen more than once but under ten times. J is TRBJ2-5 and V is TRBV10-3; TRBD2 matches at 7 bases. J gave up 3 bases and V 4 bases, and 5 bases lay outside the gene matches. Germline CDR1 reads ENHRY; CDR2 reads SYGVKD. This CDR3 has 14 residues. CDR3 in DNA: TGTGCCATCAGTGCGGCGCTAGCGGAAGAGACCCAGTACTTC. Residues: CAISAALAEETQYF.

Here the CDR3 DNA reads TGTGCCAGCTCATTCACTGAAGCTTTCTTT. This gives the protein CASSFTEAFF. The chain has TRBV7-9 and TRBJ1-1; D ambiguous. Germline values: CDR1 SEHNR, CDR2 FQNEAQ (reference sequence). The CDR3 length is 10 residues. The V end lost 8 bases, the J end lost 4 bases, and 5 bases lay between the germline ends.

The chain couples TRBV2 to TRBJ1-2, with D unresolved. Germline V gene data show CDR1 as SNHLY and CDR2 as FYNNEI. Trimming pared 3 bases from V and 2 bases from J, leaving 7 bases between. The CDR3 is 13 amino acids. The DNA for the CDR3 is TGTGCCAGCAGTGAGACACCGAACTATGGCTACACCTTC. Protein product: CASSETPNYGYTF.

The chain combines TRBV7-8 with TRBJ2-2; D unclear. There are 11 residues in the CDR3. Germline V gives CDR1 SGHVS, CDR2 FQNEAQ. As DNA, the CDR3 is TGTGTTGCGGCGATCACCGGGGAGCTGTTTTTT. It codes for CVAAITGELFF.

Comment on this clonotype: Here the CDR3 omits its conserved ending phenylalanine or tryptophan, so a read error is the likely source. V and J are TRBV5-1 and TRBJ2-7, with D tentatively TRBD2 (6 bases). V lost 5 bases and J lost 4, with 10 bases in between. The germline CDR1 and CDR2 sequences are SGHRS and YFSETQ. The CDR3 has 12 amino acids. CDR3 sequence (DNA): TGCGCCAGCAGGCGGGACGGATACGAGCAGTACCTC. It is translated as CASRRDGYEQYL.